Listed below are T cell receptor beta chains from one sample, sequenced in a study of T cell responses to AZD1222 COVID-19 vaccine. TCRdb keeps only in-frame clones here, not all; method: immunoSEQ multiplex PCR. Altogether fewer than 150,000 clones are present, nearly 90% being singletons, with the ten largest covering roughly 5.2%. Source: peripheral blood, taken 28 days after the second AZD1222 dose. These receptor sequences come from an adult who received the AZD1222 COVID-19 vaccine. Each CDR3 is given with its conserved first and last residue. Each record gives: clone size, J gene, D gene, V gene, CDR3 protein, CDR3 DNA. D genes are given only for firm matches. Only some rows state a clone size, as once, few, many or a class for expanded clones.

abundance: few; j_gene: TRBJ1-5; d_gene: -; v_gene: TRBV19; CDR3aa: CASSIAGMGNQPQHF; CDR3nt: TGTGCCAGTAGTATAGCAGGGATGGGCAATCAGCCCCAGCATTTT
abundance: -; j_gene: TRBJ2-7; d_gene: -; v_gene: TRBV28; CDR3aa: CASTSDYYEQYF; CDR3nt: TGTGCCAGCACCTCCGATTACTACGAGCAGTACTTC
abundance: -; j_gene: TRBJ2-7; d_gene: TRBD2; v_gene: TRBV3-1/TRBV3-2; CDR3aa: CASSRSSGGSYEQYF; CDR3nt: TGTGCCAGCAGCCGAAGTAGCGGGGGGTCCTACGAGCAGTACTTC
abundance: -; j_gene: TRBJ2-1; d_gene: TRBD2; v_gene: TRBV30; CDR3aa: CAWTGGTYNEQFF; CDR3nt: TGTGCCTGGACGGGGGGGACGTACAATGAGCAGTTCTTC
abundance: -; j_gene: TRBJ2-1; d_gene: -; v_gene: TRBV9; CDR3aa: CASSGGRRRNEQFF; CDR3nt: TGTGCCAGCAGCGGGGGGCGCCGCCGGAATGAGCAGTTCTTC
abundance: -; j_gene: TRBJ1-1; d_gene: TRBD1; v_gene: TRBV7-2; CDR3aa: CASSFRTGTTEAFF; CDR3nt: TGTGCCAGCAGCTTCCGGACAGGGACCACTGAAGCTTTCTTT
abundance: -; j_gene: TRBJ2-3; d_gene: -; v_gene: TRBV7-9; CDR3aa: CASSLRALTDTQYF; CDR3nt: TGTGCCAGCAGCTTACGGGCCCTTACAGATACGCAGTATTTT
abundance: -; j_gene: TRBJ1-4; d_gene: TRBD1; v_gene: TRBV5-6; CDR3aa: CATYRQGAGGKLFF; CDR3nt: TGTGCCACCTATCGACAGGGCGCAGGGGGAAAACTGTTTTTT
abundance: -; j_gene: TRBJ2-1; d_gene: -; v_gene: TRBV9; CDR3aa: CASSVEESNSYNEQFF; CDR3nt: TGTGCCAGCAGCGTAGAAGAATCTAACTCCTACAATGAGCAGTTCTTC
abundance: -; j_gene: TRBJ1-6; d_gene: -; v_gene: TRBV11-3; CDR3aa: CASSLGGANSPLHF; CDR3nt: TGTGCCAGCAGCTTAGGGGGAGCCAATTCACCCCTCCACTTT
abundance: -; j_gene: TRBJ2-7; d_gene: -; v_gene: TRBV11-3; CDR3aa: CASSSKAAGRGQYF; CDR3nt: TGTGCCAGCAGCTCTAAGGCGGCGGGACGGGGGCAGTACTTC
abundance: -; j_gene: TRBJ2-3; d_gene: -; v_gene: TRBV6-5; CDR3aa: CASSYSWADTQYF; CDR3nt: TGTGCCAGCAGTTACTCTTGGGCGGATACGCAGTATTTT
abundance: -; j_gene: TRBJ2-7; d_gene: -; v_gene: TRBV30; CDR3aa: CAWNGGGPEQYF; CDR3nt: TGTGCCTGGAATGGGGGGGGCCCGGAGCAGTACTTC
abundance: -; j_gene: TRBJ1-2; d_gene: -; v_gene: TRBV4-2; CDR3aa: CASSQVDGSNYGYTF; CDR3nt: TGTGCCAGCAGCCAAGTTGACGGCTCTAACTATGGCTACACCTTC